This T cell receptor beta chain comes out of a study of breast tumors, draining lymph nodes, adjacent tissues. Overall study results and limits: Luminal-like breast cancer showed significantly greater tumor-nontumor repertoire similarity than basal-like breast cancer did. Most tumor T cells seemingly derive from lymph node, then expand in tumor. Tumor repertoires ranked between lymph nodes and nontumor tissue in diversity, with V and J gene preferences. The lymph node origin of tumor T cells was framed as consistent with a hypothesis, not demonstrated.

In its sample, this clonotype was seen many times. Its antigen is undetermined. Germline lookup yields CDR1 LNHDA and CDR2 SQIVND (reference sequence). V lost 5 bases and J lost 1, with 10 bases in between. The CDR3 sequence is 14 residues long. The lymph nodes were axillary draining lymph nodes from breast cancer patients. TCRdb reprocessed the multiplex PCR reads with MiXCR, giving one entry per CDR3 protein. The sample carries roughly 86,000 distinct CDR3 sequences, approximately 19% recorded once. The rearrangement uses TRBV19 and TRBJ2-3; tentatively, D is TRBD2 (5 bases). Sequenced: axillary lymph node tissue. The TCR originated in a female donor with breast cancer. Some clones in this sample may be carry-over from other donors' samples. CDR3 nucleotides: TGTGCCAGTAGTTTCCGGACTGGCACAGATACGCAGTATTTT. Its translation: CASSFRTGTDTQYF.